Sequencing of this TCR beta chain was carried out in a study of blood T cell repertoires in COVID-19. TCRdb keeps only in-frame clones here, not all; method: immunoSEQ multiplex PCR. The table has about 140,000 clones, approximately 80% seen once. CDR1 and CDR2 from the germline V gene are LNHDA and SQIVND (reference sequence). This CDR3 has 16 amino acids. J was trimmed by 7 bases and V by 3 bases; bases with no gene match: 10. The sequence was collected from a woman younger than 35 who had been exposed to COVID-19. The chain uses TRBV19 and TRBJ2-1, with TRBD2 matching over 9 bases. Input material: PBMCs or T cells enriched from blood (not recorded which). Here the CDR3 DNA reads TGTGCCAGTAGTATTTGGGGTAGCGGGAGTTCTAATGAGCAGTTCTTC. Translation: CASSIWGSGSSNEQFF.